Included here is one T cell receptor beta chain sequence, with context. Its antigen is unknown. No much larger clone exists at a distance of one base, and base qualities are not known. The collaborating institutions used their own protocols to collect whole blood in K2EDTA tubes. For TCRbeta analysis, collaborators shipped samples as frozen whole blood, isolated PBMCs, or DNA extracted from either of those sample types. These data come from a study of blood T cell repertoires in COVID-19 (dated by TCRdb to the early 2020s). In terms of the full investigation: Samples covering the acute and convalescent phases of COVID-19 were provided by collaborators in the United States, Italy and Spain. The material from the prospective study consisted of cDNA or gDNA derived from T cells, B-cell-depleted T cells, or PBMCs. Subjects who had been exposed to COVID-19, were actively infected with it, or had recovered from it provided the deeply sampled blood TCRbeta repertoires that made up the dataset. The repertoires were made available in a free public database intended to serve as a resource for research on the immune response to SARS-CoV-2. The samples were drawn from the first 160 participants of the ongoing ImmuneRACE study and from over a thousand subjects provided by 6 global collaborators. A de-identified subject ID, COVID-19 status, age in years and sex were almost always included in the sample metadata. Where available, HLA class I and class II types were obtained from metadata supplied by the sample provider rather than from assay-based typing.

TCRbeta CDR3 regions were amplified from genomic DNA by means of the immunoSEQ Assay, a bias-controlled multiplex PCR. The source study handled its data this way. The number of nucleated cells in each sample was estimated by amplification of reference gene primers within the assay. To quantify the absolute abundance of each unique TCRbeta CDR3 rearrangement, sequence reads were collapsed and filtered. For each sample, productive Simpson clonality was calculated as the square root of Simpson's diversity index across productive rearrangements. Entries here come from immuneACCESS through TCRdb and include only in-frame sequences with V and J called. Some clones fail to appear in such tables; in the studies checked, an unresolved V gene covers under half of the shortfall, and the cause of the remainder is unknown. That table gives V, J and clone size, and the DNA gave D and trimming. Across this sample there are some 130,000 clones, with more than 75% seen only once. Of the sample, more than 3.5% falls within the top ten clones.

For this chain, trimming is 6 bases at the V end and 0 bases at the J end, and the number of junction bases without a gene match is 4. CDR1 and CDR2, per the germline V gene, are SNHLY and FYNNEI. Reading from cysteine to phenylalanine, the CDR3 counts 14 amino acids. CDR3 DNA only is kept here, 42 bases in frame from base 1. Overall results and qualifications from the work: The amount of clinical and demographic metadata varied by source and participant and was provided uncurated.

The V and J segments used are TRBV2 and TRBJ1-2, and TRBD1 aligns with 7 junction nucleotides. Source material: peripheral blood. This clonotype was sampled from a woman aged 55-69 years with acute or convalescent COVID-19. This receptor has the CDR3 CASSAGGTNYGYTF. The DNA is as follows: TGTGCCAGCAGCGCAGGGGGTACTAACTATGGCTACACCTTC.